The next 20 T cell receptor beta chains were all read from a single sample in a study of early T cells in non-severe SARS-CoV-2 infection. TCRdb reprocessed the 5' RACE reads via MiXCR and lists one record per CDR3 protein. The sample has about 77,000 distinct CDR3 sequences, around 17% seen once. Material: whole blood. The receptors here all came from an adult who was a healthcare worker with PCR-confirmed SARS-CoV-2 infection or an uninfected control (not recorded which).

The chain has TRBV29-1 and TRBJ2-2; D tentatively reads TRBD1 or TRBD2 (5 bases each). Trimming took 6 bases from V and 7 from J, leaving 18 bases between them. Germline CDR1 is SQVTM and CDR2 is ANQGSEA. The CDR3 consists of 14 residues. CDR3: CSVSAGTNGGELFF. Here the CDR3 DNA reads TGCAGCGTGTCGGCCGGGACCAATGGCGGGGAGCTGTTTTTT.

The V gene is TRBV19, the J gene TRBJ1-4; weak D call: TRBD1 (6 bases). The CDR3 totals 14 residues. With 8 bases removed from V and 8 bases from J, the gap between germline ends came to 18 bases. Germline CDR1 LNHDA, CDR2 SQIVND (reference sequence). CDR3 DNA: TGTGCCAGTTCCAGGGCAGGGGAGGAGGAAAAACTGTTTTTT. This translates into CASSRAGEEEKLFF.

This clonotype was seen a handful of times. CDR3 amino acids: CASSFSLAGVSDEQYF. The CDR3 DNA follows: TGTGCCAGCAGCTTTTCACTAGCGGGAGTCAGCGACGAGCAGTACTTC. This rearrangement joins TRBV7-9 to TRBJ2-7; 11 nucleotides agree with TRBD2. There are 16 residues in the CDR3. With V trimmed by 3 bases and J by 5 bases, 9 bases remained unmatched. Germline V gene data show CDR1 as SEHNR and CDR2 as FQNEAQ (reference sequence).

The V gene is TRBV6-6, the J gene TRBJ2-2; the match to TRBD1 covers 7 bases. CDR3 length: 17 residues. Germline values: CDR1 MNHNY, CDR2 SVGAGI (reference sequence). The V gene end was trimmed by 2 bases and the J gene end by 4 bases; junction bases not matched to a gene: 10. In nucleotides, the CDR3 is TGTGCCAGCAGTTACCAGAGGAGACAGGGTTTCACCGGGGAGCTGTTTTTT. This encodes CASSYQRRQGFTGELFF.

V is TRBV6-5 and J is TRBJ1-2; no clear D gene. CDR3 length: 13 amino acids. CDR1 is MNHEY, CDR2 SVGAGI, per germline. Trimming removed 2 bases at V and 5 bases at J, with 9 bases between. CDR3 in amino acids: CASSYLAGYGYTF. As DNA, the CDR3 is TGTGCCAGCAGTTACCTGGCTGGATATGGCTACACCTTC.

This clonotype showed up just a few times. V usage is TRBV29-1 and J usage is TRBJ2-4; D is unclear. The CDR3 runs to 14 residues. The V gene lost 2 bases and the J gene lost 1 base, with 9 bases spanning the gap. Germline V CDR1 and CDR2: SQVTM, ANQGSEA. The CDR3 sequence is CSVEKGSAKNIQYF. CDR3 DNA sequence: TGCAGCGTTGAAAAGGGTAGTGCCAAAAACATTCAGTACTTC.

This clonotype was recorded a few times. The gene calls are TRBV20-1 and TRBJ2-7; D is perhaps TRBD2 (6 bases). The CDR3 extends over 14 amino acids. Germline V gene lookup returns CDR1 DFQATT and CDR2 SNEGSKA (reference sequence). V lost 4 bases and J lost 4, with 17 bases in between. Here the CDR3 reads CSATPAGRLYEQYF. As DNA, the CDR3 is TGCAGTGCTACCCCAGCAGGGAGGTTGTACGAGCAGTACTTC.

The chain has TRBV29-1 and TRBJ2-1; D call uncertain. V lost 0 bases, J lost 12 bases, and 15 bases lay in between. Germline CDR1 and CDR2: SQVTM and ANQGSEA. The CDR3 consists of 13 residues. In DNA form, the CDR3 reads TGCAGCGTTGAAGATCCCTCACTGCGGAGGCAGTTCTTC. This sequence encodes CSVEDPSLRRQFF.

This clonotype has only a few counts. CDR3 loop: CASSQELAYEQYF. DNA for the CDR3: TGTGCCAGCAGCCAAGAACTCGCCTACGAGCAGTACTTC. The chain combines TRBV14 with TRBJ2-7; D uncertain. Germline CDR1 SGHDN, CDR2 FVKESK. The CDR3 sequence is 13 residues long. Trimming removed 0 bases from V and 2 bases from J, with 5 bases in between.

The rearrangement joins TRBV11-2 to TRBJ1-1; D is possibly TRBD1 (5 bases). Trimming took 5 bases from V and 7 from J, leaving 20 bases between them. Germline CDR1 SGHAT, CDR2 FQNNGV. This CDR3 region has 15 residues. CDR3 sequence (DNA): TGTGCCAGCAGCCCCCGAGGACAAGCTTGGGATGAAGCTTTCTTT. Translation: CASSPRGQAWDEAFF.

The V call is TRBV20-1, the J call TRBJ2-1, with D maybe TRBD2 (6 bases). V lost 5 bases and J lost 3, with 11 bases in between. There are 13 residues in the CDR3. Germline V gives CDR1 DFQATT, CDR2 SNEGSKA (reference sequence). The CDR3 coding sequence is TGCAGTGCTGGTAGCGGTTACTACAATGAGCAGTTCTTC. This translates into CSAGSGYYNEQFF.

CDR3 sequence: CASSAQDYGYTF. DNA for the CDR3: TGCGCCAGCAGCGCGCAGGACTATGGCTACACCTTC. V is TRBV5-1 and J is TRBJ1-2; D unresolved. Germline CDR1 is SGHRS and CDR2 is YFSETQ. V dropped 4 bases and J dropped 3 bases, with 7 bases sitting between them. This CDR3 is built from 12 residues.

The chain carries TRBV14 and TRBJ1-1, with 8 bases identical to TRBD1. CDR1 SGHDN and CDR2 FVKESK come from the germline V gene. The CDR3 covers 15 residues. After removal of 4 bases from V and 5 bases from J, the junction contained 9 bases not matched to a gene. The CDR3 DNA follows: TGTGCCAGCAGCCTGAGGACAGGGAGGGGGACTGAAGCTTTCTTT. Protein sequence: CASSLRTGRGTEAFF.

The chain employs TRBV29-1 and TRBJ2-7; 7 positions match TRBD2. V gave up 4 bases and J gave up 2 bases; unmatched junction bases: 5. This CDR3 is built from 13 residues. Germline V gene lookup returns CDR1 SQVTM and CDR2 ANQGSEA. CDR3 in amino acids: CSVGDGGAYEQYF. CDR3 in DNA: TGCAGCGTTGGGGATGGGGGGGCCTACGAGCAGTACTTC.

In its sample, this clonotype was seen a few times. This rearrangement joins TRBV10-1 to TRBJ2-7, with 9 bases lining up with TRBD1. V lost 3 bases to trimming and J lost 4 bases; unmatched junction nucleotides: 10. The CDR3 is made up of 16 amino acids. Germline values: CDR1 WNHNN, CDR2 SYGVQD (reference sequence). CDR3 residues: CASSENTGTGLYEQYF. The CDR3 nucleotides are TGCGCCAGCAGTGAAAATACCGGGACAGGGCTATACGAGCAGTACTTC.

The chain recombines TRBV28 with TRBJ2-7; the D gene is possibly TRBD2 (6 bases). Germline assignment: CDR1 MDHEN and CDR2 SYDVKM. The CDR3 consists of 14 residues. Trimming cost V 7 bases and J 2 bases, with 15 bases left between them. The CDR3 region has the DNA TGTGCCAGCATCTTGGGAAGGAGGGCCTACGAGCAGTACTTC. It yields the protein CASILGRRAYEQYF.

This clonotype was detected a few times. The V gene is TRBV29-1, the J gene TRBJ1-1; TRBD1 matches at 11 bases. The CDR3 runs 12 residues. Germline CDR1 and CDR2: SQVTM and ANQGSEA. With V trimmed by 6 bases and J by 3 bases, 0 bases remained unmatched. CDR3 amino acids: CSVGQGDTEAFF. The CDR3 bases are TGCAGCGTGGGACAGGGGGACACTGAAGCTTTCTTT.

The chain combines TRBV20-1 with TRBJ2-1; maybe TRBD1 (6 bases). Germline assignment: CDR1 DFQATT and CDR2 SNEGSKA (reference sequence). CDR3 length: 14 amino acids. V gave up 6 bases and J gave up 3 bases, with 15 bases separating them. In DNA form, the CDR3 reads TGCAGTGCCAGAAATTACAGGGTCTACAATGAGCAGTTCTTC. Translating it yields CSARNYRVYNEQFF.

The V call is TRBV7-9, the J call TRBJ2-2; D tentatively reads TRBD1 or TRBD2 (5 bases each). V gave up 4 bases and J gave up 4 bases, with 16 bases separating them. Germline V gene data show CDR1 as SEHNR and CDR2 as FQNEAQ (reference sequence). CDR3 length: 16 residues. The CDR3 reads CASSSTGAEVTGELFF. DNA for the CDR3: TGTGCCAGCAGCTCCACCGGGGCAGAAGTCACCGGGGAGCTGTTTTTT.

This clonotype has just a few counts. The chain has TRBV20-1 and TRBJ1-1, with TRBD1 matching over 8 bases. The V segment lost 5 bases and the J segment 1 base; nucleotides outside the gene matches: 6. The CDR3 runs to 14 residues. The germline V gene has CDR1 DFQATT and CDR2 SNEGSKA (reference sequence). CDR3 region: CSAGRQGQNTEAFF. CDR3 sequence (DNA): TGCAGTGCTGGACGACAGGGGCAGAACACTGAAGCTTTCTTT.